These 3 T cell receptor beta chains were sequenced from one sample in a study of HIV-infected patients and healthy controls. TCRdb recomputed calls from the 5' RACE reads with MiXCR, one row per CDR3 protein. Here the sample spans about 67,000 distinct CDR3 sequences, about a sixth being singletons. The specimen was CD4+ T cells from blood. Receptors originate from a human donor in good health.

The chain recombines TRBV12-3 or TRBV12-4 with TRBJ1-1; 7 positions match TRBD1. The CDR3 has 13 residues. V lost 6 bases to trimming and J lost 5 bases; unmatched junction nucleotides: 6. The CDR3 is CASRGQSGTEAFF. The CDR3 DNA is TGTGCCAGCAGGGGACAGTCGGGGACTGAAGCTTTCTTT.

The chain couples TRBV20-1 to TRBJ2-3; D tentatively fits TRBD1 or TRBD2 (7 bases each). V was pared by 0 bases and J by 5 bases, with 15 bases between. The length of the CDR3 is 15 residues. Germline V gene lookup returns CDR1 DFQATT and CDR2 SNEGSKA (reference sequence). The CDR3 bases are TGCAGTGCTAGAGATCTGCAGGGGGAGGGAGATACGCAGTATTTT. Protein sequence: CSARDLQGEGDTQYF.

Regarding this clonotype: Possible read error: a much larger clone is one base away. The V gene is TRBV29-1, the J gene TRBJ1-1, with 8 positions matching TRBD1. Germline CDR1 SQVTM, CDR2 ANQGSEA. The CDR3 loop spans 15 amino acids. This chain's CDR3 is CSVARTGTEYTEALF. The DNA of the CDR3 is TGCAGCGTTGCCCGGACAGGGACGGAATACACTGAAGCTCTCTTT.